The 14 T cell receptor beta chains below were found in one sample sequenced in a study of blood T cell repertoires in COVID-19. The assay was immunoSEQ multiplex PCR, and TCRdb's table has in-frame clones only and misses some. This repertoire shows around 300,000 clones, around 92% found once; its top ten account for over 9%. The sample comprised PBMCs or T cells enriched from blood (not recorded which). The receptors come from a woman younger than 45 who had recovered from COVID-19.

This chain links TRBV23-1 with TRBJ2-7; TRBD1 matches at 7 bases. TRBV23-1 is reported as an ORF; its role is uncertain. Trimming at V came to 4 bases and at J to 0 bases, leaving 12 bases not matched to a gene. The CDR3 covers 17 residues. The CDR3 DNA is TGCGCCAGCAGTCCGCATAATTTCCGGGACAGCTCCTACGAGCAGTACTTC. Protein: CASSPHNFRDSSYEQYF.

The chain carries TRBV7-2 and TRBJ1-1, with unresolved D. Germline CDR1 reads SGHTA; CDR2 reads FQGNSA. V was pared by 1 base and J by 11 bases, with 14 bases between. CDR3 length equals 13 residues. The CDR3 loop is CASSLDYDIDAFF. The CDR3 coding sequence is TGTGCCAGCAGCTTAGATTACGACATCGATGCTTTCTTT.

This chain links TRBV5-1 with TRBJ2-2, with 8 nucleotides matching TRBD1. The CDR3 has 14 residues. The germline CDR1 and CDR2 sequences are SGHRS and YFSETQ. The V and J ends lost 4 bases and 8 bases, in that order; junction bases with no gene match: 7. This CDR3 reads CASSTGQGAGELFF. CDR3 sequence (DNA): TGCGCCAGCAGCACAGGACAGGGAGCAGGGGAGCTGTTTTTT.

The V and J genes are TRBV9 and TRBJ1-2, with TRBD1 matching over 9 bases. Germline CDR1 SGDLS, CDR2 YYNGEE. V was clipped by 2 bases and J by 8 bases; unmatched bases: 13. The CDR3 covers 16 residues. The CDR3 DNA reads TGTGCCAGCAGCGTCCTGGGACAGGGACTTATCGGAGGCTACACCTTC. Translating it yields CASSVLGQGLIGGYTF.

The rearrangement links TRBV7-2 to TRBJ1-2; D remains unclear. This CDR3 has 14 amino acids. V was clipped by 5 bases and J by 0 bases, with 10 bases between them. CDR1 and CDR2 (germline): SGHTA, FQGNSA. As DNA, the CDR3 is TGTGCCAGCAGCCCGATCGAGACTAACTATGGCTACACCTTC. Translated, it gives CASSPIETNYGYTF.

This sequence joins TRBV4-2 and TRBJ2-2; 8 nucleotides line up with TRBD2. Germline CDR1 and CDR2: LGHNA and YNFKEQ. V dropped 1 base and J dropped 3; count of bases not matched to a gene: 7. CDR3 size: 17 residues. The CDR3 DNA follows: TGTGCCAGCAGCCAAGCGGGGGCGGGAGGATACACCGGGGAGCTGTTTTTT. Its protein is CASSQAGAGGYTGELFF.

The CDR3 region has the DNA TGCGCCAGCAGCTTGGGGGACAGGGGGCATTACGAGCAGTACTTC. Translating it yields CASSLGDRGHYEQYF. The chain uses TRBV5-1 and TRBJ2-7; 12 bases line up with TRBD1. Unmatched junction bases numbered 2, after V lost 0 bases and J lost 4 bases. The CDR3 is 15 amino acids. Germline CDR1 reads SGHRS; CDR2 reads YFSETQ.

The chain has TRBV19 and TRBJ2-5; perhaps TRBD2 as D (5 bases). Germline V lookup: CDR1 LNHDA, CDR2 SQIVND (reference sequence). This CDR3 is built from 13 residues. V was pared by 4 bases and J by 3 bases, with 9 bases between. The CDR3 protein is CASSTDGEETQYF. CDR3 DNA sequence: TGTGCCAGTAGTACCGACGGGGAAGAGACCCAGTACTTC.

In its sample, this clone was seen once. The V call is TRBV9, the J call TRBJ1-1; possible D gene TRBD1, 5 bases. The V gene's germline CDR1 is SGDLS and CDR2 YYNGEE. The V end was cut by 0 bases, the J end by 2 bases, with 11 bases between. CDR3 length: 15 residues. In DNA form, the CDR3 reads TGTGCCAGCAGCGTAGGGTACAGGATCAACACTGAAGCTTTCTTT. It specifies CASSVGYRINTEAFF.

The chain uses TRBV4-1 and TRBJ2-6; D possibly corresponds to TRBD1 (5 bases). CDR1 is MGHRA and CDR2 is YSYEKL in the germline V gene. This CDR3 contains 18 residues. V lost 0 bases, J lost 0 bases, and 12 bases lay in between. The CDR3 DNA is TGCGCCAGCAGCCAAGATCAGGGTGGGAACTCTGGGGCCAACGTCCTGACTTTC. Its protein is CASSQDQGGNSGANVLTF.

V gene TRBV9 combines with J gene TRBJ2-7, with D possibly matching TRBD2 (6 bases). Per the germline V gene, CDR1 is SGDLS and CDR2 is YYNGEE. There are 15 residues in the CDR3. The ends were cut back, 4 bases at V and 6 bases at J, with 20 bases in the middle. CDR3 coding DNA: TGTGCCAGCAGCAAAAGCCGGGACTCCCCGGTCGAGCAGTACTTC. Its translation: CASSKSRDSPVEQYF.

The chain carries TRBV19 and TRBJ2-1; D not certain. The germline V and J ends were trimmed by 1 base and 13 bases, with 23 bases remaining between them. This CDR3 contains 16 residues. CDR1 and CDR2 from the germline V gene are LNHDA and SQIVND (reference sequence). DNA for the CDR3: TGTGCCAGTAGTATAGCAGCCTCTCTGACACCTGTATCCCAGTTCTTC. Protein sequence: CASSIAASLTPVSQFF.

The chain uses TRBV12-1 and TRBJ2-7; the table calls TRBD1, which could not be checked here. TRBV12-1 is designated a pseudogene. There are 19 residues in the CDR3. Written as DNA, the CDR3 is TGTGCCAGCGTCCGCACCACCCTCAGGGGGCACGCCACTCGGTACGAGCAGTACTTC. This codes for CASVRTTLRGHATRYEQYF.

V and J are TRBV2 and TRBJ2-6; 10 positions match TRBD1. With V trimmed by 3 bases and J by 0 bases, 8 bases remained unmatched. The V gene's germline CDR1 is SNHLY and CDR2 FYNNEI. This CDR3 contains 19 residues. CDR3: CASSDTTGGYGSGANVLTF. CDR3 nucleotides: TGTGCCAGCAGTGATACGACAGGGGGCTACGGCTCTGGGGCCAACGTCCTGACTTTC.